Each of the 9 T cell receptor beta chains below was sequenced from the same sample in a study of cytomegalovirus exposure and HLA in healthy donors. Primers for the PCR totalled 60 Vbeta and 13 Jbeta. This table comes from immunoSEQ multiplex PCR, and its TCRdb copy is limited to in-frame clones, with some not included. This table holds 100,000 to 130,000 clones, around three quarters found once. Sequenced sample: PBMCs. These receptors all come from a male donor in good health and CMV-seronegative.

The gene calls are TRBV6-5 and TRBJ1-2, with TRBD1 identical over 7 bases. The V gene's germline CDR1 is MNHEY and CDR2 SVGAGI. The CDR3 runs 15 residues. V lost 6 bases to trimming and J lost 7 bases; unmatched junction nucleotides: 14. The CDR3 bases are TGTGCCAGCAGGGCGGGACAGTCGGGTATCTCTGGCTACACCTTC. Protein: CASRAGQSGISGYTF.

V and J are TRBV27 and TRBJ1-2; no definite D call. Trimming pared 2 bases from V and 7 bases from J, leaving 11 bases between. Germline CDR1 MNHEY, CDR2 SMNVEV (reference sequence). CDR3 length: 13 residues. CDR3 protein: CASSLGGEAGYTF. The CDR3 DNA sequence: TGTGCCAGCAGTTTAGGCGGGGAGGCTGGCTACACCTTC.

The chain joins TRBV9 to TRBJ2-3; 9 positions match TRBD2. CDR1 is SGDLS, CDR2 YYNGEE, per germline. The junction had 6 bases not matched to a gene; V was cut back by 0 bases and J by 4 bases. The CDR3 spans 16 residues. The CDR3 DNA follows: TGTGCCAGCAGCGTAGTTGTAGCGGGAGCTTCAGATACGCAGTATTTT. Its protein product is CASSVVVAGASDTQYF.

V gene TRBV7-9 combines with J gene TRBJ2-1, with TRBD2 matching 7 bases. CDR3 length: 13 amino acids. CDR1 and CDR2 (germline): SEHNR, FQNEAQ (reference sequence). Trimming removed 10 bases from V and 3 bases from J; junction bases left unmatched: 6. The CDR3 sequence is CATLAVSYNEQFF. In DNA form, the CDR3 reads TGTGCCACCCTAGCGGTAAGCTACAATGAGCAGTTCTTC.

The genes are TRBV18 and TRBJ2-6; possibly TRBD1 for D (5 bases). Germline V gene data show CDR1 as KGHSH and CDR2 as LQKENI. The CDR3 sequence is 18 residues long. V dropped 0 bases and J dropped 0 bases, with 12 bases sitting between them. This CDR3 is CASSPPLQGRSGANVLTF. For the CDR3, the DNA is TGTGCCAGCTCACCACCGCTCCAGGGCCGCTCTGGGGCCAACGTCCTGACTTTC. Using reference TRBV18 and TRBJ2-6 for the parts outside the CDR3, the full variable domain is NAGVMQNPRHLVRRRGQEARLRCSPMKGHSHVYWYRQLPEEGLKFMVYLQKENIIDESGMPKERFSAEFPKEGPSILRIQQVVRGDSAAYFCASSPPLQGRSGANVLTFGAGSRLTVL.

This chain links TRBV11-2 with TRBJ2-7; D is undetermined. CDR3 length: 12 residues. V lost 2 bases and J lost 4, with 6 bases in between. Germline V lookup: CDR1 SGHAT, CDR2 FQNNGV. This CDR3 is CASSLSGYEQYF. CDR3 bases: TGTGCCAGCAGCTTATCCGGGTACGAGCAGTACTTC.

This chain connects TRBV10-3 to TRBJ1-2; tentatively, D is TRBD1 (5 bases). Trimming removed 10 bases from V and 4 bases from J, with 13 bases in between. The germline V gene encodes CDR1 ENHRY and CDR2 SYGVKD. The length of the CDR3 is 12 residues. CDR3 DNA: TGTGCCACCTTAGGGGAAGCCTATGGCTACACCTTC. It specifies CATLGEAYGYTF.

This chain joins TRBV9 and TRBJ2-1, with D maybe TRBD2 (5 bases). This CDR3 is 13 amino acids long. Trimming cost V 2 bases and J 7 bases, with 10 bases left between them. Germline values: CDR1 SGDLS, CDR2 YYNGEE. The CDR3 bases are TGTGCCAGCAGCGTGGGCACGGGAAATGAGCAGTTCTTC. Residues: CASSVGTGNEQFF.

The J gene is TRBJ2-5, the V gene TRBV18; D might be TRBD2 (7 bases). The ends were cut back, 4 bases at V and 2 bases at J, with 17 bases in the middle. The CDR3 is 16 residues long. Per the germline V gene, CDR1 is KGHSH and CDR2 is LQKENI. In nucleotides, the CDR3 is TGTGCCAGCTCACGCAAAGGGGGGGGGCCTCAAGAGACCCAGTACTTC. Its translation is CASSRKGGGPQETQYF.